This is a list of T cell receptor beta chains from one sample in a study of CD8 T cells in Susac syndrome. TCRdb called the immunoSEQ multiplex PCR reads again in MiXCR, with one record for every CDR3 protein. The sample has more than 70,000 distinct CDR3 sequences; over 85% are singletons. What was sequenced was CD8+ T cells from PBMCs. Source of these receptors: a human donor in good health. Each CDR3 is given with its conserved first and last residue. A D gene is named only where the DNA matches it firmly. The size entry is marked missing in some rows and otherwise reads once, few, many or a size class.

d_gene: -
j_gene: TRBJ1-1
abundance: -
v_gene: TRBV5-4
CDR3nt: TGTGCCAGCGCTAAGGGCAAAGGCGAAGCTTTCTTT
CDR3aa: CASAKGKGEAFF

d_gene: -
j_gene: TRBJ2-1
abundance: once
v_gene: TRBV13
CDR3nt: TGTGCCAGCGGCGGATTCGCCTACAATGAGCAGTTCTTC
CDR3aa: CASGGFAYNEQFF

d_gene: TRBD2
j_gene: TRBJ2-2
abundance: -
v_gene: TRBV2
CDR3nt: TGTGCCAGCAGTGATGTGACTAGCACCAACACCGGGGAGCTGTTTTTT
CDR3aa: CASSDVTSTNTGELFF

d_gene: TRBD1
j_gene: TRBJ1-1
abundance: once
v_gene: TRBV19
CDR3nt: TGTGCCAGTATCCGGGACAGCTTGAACACTGAAGCTTTCTTT
CDR3aa: CASIRDSLNTEAFF

d_gene: -
j_gene: TRBJ2-4
abundance: -
v_gene: TRBV2
CDR3nt: TGTGCCAGCAGTGACGGGGGAAACATTCAGTACTTC
CDR3aa: CASSDGGNIQYF

d_gene: TRBD1
j_gene: TRBJ1-2
abundance: -
v_gene: TRBV5-4
CDR3nt: TGTGCCAGCAGCTTGGGGGGACAGTTCTATGGCTACACCTTC
CDR3aa: CASSLGGQFYGYTF

d_gene: -
j_gene: TRBJ2-1
abundance: once
v_gene: TRBV7-9
CDR3nt: TGTGCCAGCAGCGGTTGGGGGTCCTACAATGAGCAGTTCTTC
CDR3aa: CASSGWGSYNEQFF

d_gene: -
j_gene: TRBJ2-3
abundance: -
v_gene: TRBV7-6
CDR3nt: TGTGCCAGCAGCTTAAGTTTGAGTAGCACAGATACGCAGTATTTT
CDR3aa: CASSLSLSSTDTQYF

d_gene: -
j_gene: TRBJ1-4
abundance: -
v_gene: TRBV6-6
CDR3nt: TGTGCCAGCAGTTACTCTACAGGGTCAAATGAAAAACTGTTTTTT
CDR3aa: CASSYSTGSNEKLFF

d_gene: -
j_gene: TRBJ1-5
abundance: -
v_gene: TRBV19
CDR3nt: TGTGCCAGTAGTCTTTACAGGGAGCGAGTCAATCAGCCCCAGCATTTT
CDR3aa: CASSLYRERVNQPQHF

d_gene: -
j_gene: TRBJ1-4
abundance: -
v_gene: TRBV7-6
CDR3nt: TGTGCCAGCAGCTTACCTGCGGGGCGTAGGGAAAAACTGTTTTTT
CDR3aa: CASSLPAGRREKLFF

d_gene: TRBD1
j_gene: TRBJ2-4
abundance: -
v_gene: TRBV4-1
CDR3nt: TGCGCCAGCAGCCAGTTCGGGACAGGGGGGGACATTCAGTACTTC
CDR3aa: CASSQFGTGGDIQYF

d_gene: TRBD1
j_gene: TRBJ2-1
abundance: -
v_gene: TRBV7-9
CDR3nt: TGTGCCATCAGATCGACAGGGATGCATGAGCAGTTCTTC
CDR3aa: CAIRSTGMHEQFF

d_gene: -
j_gene: TRBJ2-5
abundance: -
v_gene: TRBV9
CDR3nt: TGTGCCAGCAGCGTAGGCGGGCAGGGAGAGGAGACCCAGTACTTC
CDR3aa: CASSVGGQGEETQYF

d_gene: -
j_gene: TRBJ1-2
abundance: once
v_gene: TRBV29-1
CDR3nt: TGCAGCGTGGACCGGACGGATTATCCTAACTATGGCTACACCTTC
CDR3aa: CSVDRTDYPNYGYTF

d_gene: -
j_gene: TRBJ1-1
abundance: -
v_gene: TRBV9
CDR3nt: TGTGCCAGCAGCGGACATGAGATTAGCACTGAAGCTTTCTTT
CDR3aa: CASSGHEISTEAFF

d_gene: -
j_gene: TRBJ1-2
abundance: -
v_gene: TRBV20-1
CDR3nt: TGCAGTGCTAGGGGGCCCACTCGGGGCTACACCTTC
CDR3aa: CSARGPTRGYTF

d_gene: -
j_gene: TRBJ1-1
abundance: -
v_gene: TRBV30
CDR3nt: TGTGCCTGGAGTCCAGAGATCACTGAAGCTTTCTTT
CDR3aa: CAWSPEITEAFF

d_gene: -
j_gene: TRBJ2-4
abundance: -
v_gene: TRBV19
CDR3nt: TGTGCCAGTCGAACAACAGCTATAGCCAAAAACATTCAGTACTTC
CDR3aa: CASRTTAIAKNIQYF

d_gene: -
j_gene: TRBJ1-6
abundance: -
v_gene: TRBV4-1
CDR3nt: TGCGCCAGCAGCCAAGATCCGGGGAGCTATAATTCACCCCTCCACTTT
CDR3aa: CASSQDPGSYNSPLHF

d_gene: -
j_gene: TRBJ2-7
abundance: -
v_gene: TRBV7-8
CDR3nt: TGTGCCAGCAGCTCGACCACTAGGCCCTACGAGCAGTACTTC
CDR3aa: CASSSTTRPYEQYF

d_gene: -
j_gene: TRBJ1-1
abundance: -
v_gene: TRBV19
CDR3nt: TGTGCCAGTAGTTCCGACCTAGAAGTGGCTGAAGCTTTCTTT
CDR3aa: CASSSDLEVAEAFF

d_gene: TRBD1
j_gene: TRBJ1-3
abundance: -
v_gene: TRBV12-3/TRBV12-4
CDR3nt: TGTGCCAGCAGTTTCGGACAGGAAAACACCATATATTTT
CDR3aa: CASSFGQENTIYF

d_gene: -
j_gene: TRBJ2-5
abundance: -
v_gene: TRBV7-9
CDR3nt: TGTGCCAGCAGCTCGCCTAGGACAGTCGCAGAGACCCAGTACTTC
CDR3aa: CASSSPRTVAETQYF

d_gene: -
j_gene: TRBJ2-1
abundance: -
v_gene: TRBV9
CDR3nt: TGTGCCAGCAGCGTAGGGGCGGAGGCGGCCTACAATGAGCAGTTCTTC
CDR3aa: CASSVGAEAAYNEQFF

d_gene: TRBD1
j_gene: TRBJ2-7
abundance: -
v_gene: TRBV6-5
CDR3nt: TGTGCCAGCAGTTACAGGGGGCGTCTGCACGAGCAGTACTTC
CDR3aa: CASSYRGRLHEQYF

d_gene: TRBD1
j_gene: TRBJ2-1
abundance: -
v_gene: TRBV5-1
CDR3nt: TGCGCCAGCAGCTTGGCCCACCAGGGGGTGTATGAGCAGTTCTTC
CDR3aa: CASSLAHQGVYEQFF

d_gene: TRBD2
j_gene: TRBJ2-1
abundance: once
v_gene: TRBV9
CDR3nt: TGTGCCAGCAGCGTAGTTAGCGGGGGCCCGGTTGGGGTTCAGTTCTTC
CDR3aa: CASSVVSGGPVGVQFF

d_gene: -
j_gene: TRBJ2-1
abundance: -
v_gene: TRBV30
CDR3nt: TGTGCCTGGAGTGGGACTAACAATGAGCAGTTCTTC
CDR3aa: CAWSGTNNEQFF

d_gene: TRBD2
j_gene: TRBJ2-5
abundance: -
v_gene: TRBV27
CDR3nt: TGTGCCAGCAGCTCCCGAGGACTAGGCGGCCAAGAGACCCAGTACTTC
CDR3aa: CASSSRGLGGQETQYF

d_gene: -
j_gene: TRBJ2-7
abundance: -
v_gene: TRBV14
CDR3nt: TGTGCCAGCAGCCAAGATCCGGACTATTTGGAGCAGTACTTC
CDR3aa: CASSQDPDYLEQYF

d_gene: TRBD2
j_gene: TRBJ2-5
abundance: -
v_gene: TRBV3-1
CDR3nt: TGTGCCAGCAGCCAAGATCTTGGGGAGGGCGAGCCCCAGTACTTC
CDR3aa: CASSQDLGEGEPQYF

d_gene: -
j_gene: TRBJ1-5
abundance: -
v_gene: TRBV7-9
CDR3nt: TGTGCCAGCAGCTCAACGGGGTTGGATGGCAATCAGCCCCAGCATTTT
CDR3aa: CASSSTGLDGNQPQHF

d_gene: -
j_gene: TRBJ2-7
abundance: once
v_gene: TRBV21-1
CDR3nt: TGTGCCAGCAGCCTAGAAGGACTAAGTGAGTACTTC
CDR3aa: CASSLEGLSEYF

d_gene: -
j_gene: TRBJ1-5
abundance: -
v_gene: TRBV12-3/TRBV12-4
CDR3nt: TGTGCCAGCTGTGAGGAGAGTCAGCCCCAGCATTTT
CDR3aa: CASCEESQPQHF

d_gene: TRBD1
j_gene: TRBJ2-7
abundance: -
v_gene: TRBV20-1
CDR3nt: TGCAGTGCTAGAGACCCGACAGGGTTCGGCTACGAGCAGTACTTC
CDR3aa: CSARDPTGFGYEQYF

d_gene: TRBD1
j_gene: TRBJ1-1
abundance: -
v_gene: TRBV4-1
CDR3nt: TGCGCCAGCAGACTCGGACAGGGCACTGAAGCTTTCTTT
CDR3aa: CASRLGQGTEAFF

d_gene: TRBD1
j_gene: TRBJ1-2
abundance: -
v_gene: TRBV29-1
CDR3nt: TGCAGCGTTGATAGGGGGCGGGGAGCTAACTATGGCTACACCTTC
CDR3aa: CSVDRGRGANYGYTF

d_gene: TRBD1
j_gene: TRBJ2-7
abundance: -
v_gene: TRBV11-2
CDR3nt: TGTGCCAGCACCGTGGGACAGGGGAACGAGCAGTACTTC
CDR3aa: CASTVGQGNEQYF

d_gene: -
j_gene: TRBJ2-5
abundance: -
v_gene: TRBV6-6
CDR3nt: TGTGCCAGCAGTTTACAGGGAGGTAAAGAGACCCAGTACTTC
CDR3aa: CASSLQGGKETQYF

d_gene: -
j_gene: TRBJ1-5
abundance: -
v_gene: TRBV30
CDR3nt: TGTGCCTGGAGTGAGGGGGAATTGGGGAATCAGCCCCAGCATTTT
CDR3aa: CAWSEGELGNQPQHF

d_gene: -
j_gene: TRBJ1-2
abundance: -
v_gene: TRBV7-9
CDR3nt: TGTGCCAGCAGCTTTGGACAGCCCTATGGCTACACCTTC
CDR3aa: CASSFGQPYGYTF

d_gene: TRBD1
j_gene: TRBJ2-2
abundance: -
v_gene: TRBV12-3/TRBV12-4
CDR3nt: TGTGCCAGCAGCTACAGGGGGCCCAACACCGGGGAGCTGTTTTTT
CDR3aa: CASSYRGPNTGELFF

d_gene: -
j_gene: TRBJ1-3
abundance: -
v_gene: TRBV19
CDR3nt: TGTGCCAGTAGTATGTGGGTCTCTGGAAACACCATATATTTT
CDR3aa: CASSMWVSGNTIYF

d_gene: -
j_gene: TRBJ1-1
abundance: -
v_gene: TRBV12-3/TRBV12-4
CDR3nt: TGTGCCAGCAGTTTTGGAACGAGAGAAGCTTTCTTT
CDR3aa: CASSFGTREAFF

d_gene: -
j_gene: TRBJ1-6
abundance: -
v_gene: TRBV7-6
CDR3nt: TGTGCCAGCAGCTTAGGGGAGAGGGGACACTTCTATAATTCACCCCTCCACTTT
CDR3aa: CASSLGERGHFYNSPLHF

d_gene: -
j_gene: TRBJ2-5
abundance: -
v_gene: TRBV3-1
CDR3nt: TGTGCCAGCAGCCTCGGGACTCCCGCAGAGACCCAGTACTTC
CDR3aa: CASSLGTPAETQYF

d_gene: -
j_gene: TRBJ2-1
abundance: -
v_gene: TRBV2
CDR3nt: TGTGCCAGCCGGGGGCTAGGTAACAATGAGCAGTTCTTC
CDR3aa: CASRGLGNNEQFF

d_gene: -
j_gene: TRBJ2-7
abundance: once
v_gene: TRBV19
CDR3nt: TGTGCCAGTAGTTCCCTTGAGGGTACGGACTACGAGCAGTACTTC
CDR3aa: CASSSLEGTDYEQYF

d_gene: -
j_gene: TRBJ1-4
abundance: -
v_gene: TRBV7-9
CDR3nt: TGTGCCAGCAGCTCCCCGGCGGGTGGAAAACTGTTTTTT
CDR3aa: CASSSPAGGKLFF

d_gene: -
j_gene: TRBJ1-1
abundance: -
v_gene: TRBV29-1
CDR3nt: TGCAGCGTTGGGGCCGAGGGTTGGGGAGCTTTCTTT
CDR3aa: CSVGAEGWGAFF

d_gene: -
j_gene: TRBJ2-1
abundance: -
v_gene: TRBV5-6
CDR3nt: TGTGCCAGCAGCTTAATAGCCTACAATGAGCAGTTCTTC
CDR3aa: CASSLIAYNEQFF

d_gene: TRBD1
j_gene: TRBJ1-3
abundance: -
v_gene: TRBV12-3/TRBV12-4
CDR3nt: TGTGCCACCCGCCCCCGGGACAGCCGAGACACCATATATTTT
CDR3aa: CATRPRDSRDTIYF

d_gene: -
j_gene: TRBJ1-1
abundance: -
v_gene: TRBV4-1
CDR3nt: TGCGCCAGCAGCCTTCGCCAAAGCCACCGGGGAAACACTGAAGCTTTCTTT
CDR3aa: CASSLRQSHRGNTEAFF

d_gene: -
j_gene: TRBJ2-6
abundance: -
v_gene: TRBV2
CDR3nt: TGTGCCAGGGGAGACGGTCGGTTCGGGGCCAACGTCCTGACTTTC
CDR3aa: CARGDGRFGANVLTF

d_gene: TRBD1
j_gene: TRBJ1-2
abundance: -
v_gene: TRBV2
CDR3nt: TGTGCCAGCAGGGGACAGGGGGCCAACTATGGCTACACCTTC
CDR3aa: CASRGQGANYGYTF

d_gene: -
j_gene: TRBJ2-1
abundance: -
v_gene: TRBV9
CDR3nt: TGTGCCAGCAGCACAGGGTGGGGGGCCAGCGATGAGCAGTTCTTC
CDR3aa: CASSTGWGASDEQFF

d_gene: TRBD2
j_gene: TRBJ2-3
abundance: -
v_gene: TRBV12-3/TRBV12-4
CDR3nt: TGTGCCAGCAGCCTAGCGGGGGGCTTCACAGATACGCAGTATTTT
CDR3aa: CASSLAGGFTDTQYF

d_gene: -
j_gene: TRBJ2-7
abundance: -
v_gene: TRBV12-3/TRBV12-4
CDR3nt: TGTGCCAGCAGCATGACACCCTACGAGCAGTACTTC
CDR3aa: CASSMTPYEQYF